Shown below are 12 T cell receptor beta chains from a single sample sequenced in a study of regulatory T cells in long-lasting Graves disease. Specified time point: newly diagnosed GD, antithyroid drugs for less than 3 months. The TCR library was prepared using RNA isolated from PBMCs. Library construction for TCR beta used iRepertoire HTBI primers and Arm-PCR of CDR3 regions. In TCRdb, the multiplex PCR reads were re-called with MiXCR into one record per CDR3 protein. This repertoire shows more than 450,000 distinct CDR3 sequences, 15% to 20% found once; its top ten account for 9% to 15%. The same data also went into a second study, on T cells in Graves' hyperthyroidism and ophthalmopathy.

Source: peripheral blood mononuclear cells (PBMCs), taken at new diagnosis, from a patient treated with antithyroid drugs. Receptor source: a man aged 40-49 years with Graves disease.

This clonotype was seen only a few times. An end of the junction differs from the germline gene, which may be a read error. The chain employs TRBV7-9 and TRBJ2-2, with D unresolved. The length of the CDR3 is 13 residues. Germline values: CDR1 SEHNR, CDR2 FQNEAQ (reference sequence). The CDR3 spells CANSPRYFRELFF. The CDR3 DNA is TGTGCCAACAGCCCCCGATACTTTAGGGAGCTGTTTTTT.

This clonotype was counted a few times. The chain employs TRBV6-4 and TRBJ2-5, with D possibly matching TRBD1 (5 bases). CDR3 length equals 15 residues. Germline-derived CDR1 and CDR2 are MRHNA and SNTAGT. V was pared by 3 bases and J by 1 base, with 12 bases between. CDR3 residues: CASSETGHFQETQYF. The CDR3, as DNA: TGTGCCAGCAGTGAAACAGGACACTTCCAAGAGACCCAGTACTTC.

The sample holds a few counts of this clonotype. The chain is built from TRBV5-6 and TRBJ2-1; 13 bases are shared with TRBD2. Looked up from germline, CDR1 is SGHDT and CDR2 is YYEEEE. J gave up 7 bases and V 4 bases, and 5 bases lay outside the gene matches. This CDR3 spans 15 amino acids. The CDR3 sequence: CASSTGTSGKNEQFF. The CDR3 coding sequence is TGTGCCAGCAGCACCGGGACTAGCGGGAAGAATGAGCAGTTCTTC. Together with reference TRBV5-6 and TRBJ2-1, the CDR3 gives the full variable domain: DAGVTQSPTHLIKTRGQQVTLRCSPKSGHDTVSWYQQALGQGPQFIFQYYEEEERQRGNFPDRFSGHQFPNYSSELNVNALLLGDSALYLCASSTGTSGKNEQFFGPGTRLTVL.

This clonotype occurred a few times. The rearrangement uses TRBV9 and TRBJ1-2; 7 bases fit TRBD1. Germline V gene lookup returns CDR1 SGDLS and CDR2 YYNGEE. CDR3 length equals 15 residues. Trimming took 0 bases from V and 4 from J; bases not matched to a gene: 6. The DNA of the CDR3 is TGTGCCAGCAGCGTAGCACAGGGGTTGGGCTATGGCTACACCTTC. Encoded protein: CASSVAQGLGYGYTF.

A few counts support this clonotype. The J gene is TRBJ2-7, the V gene TRBV27; the D is unclear. Germline V gives CDR1 MNHEY, CDR2 SMNVEV (reference sequence). With 8 bases removed from V and 0 bases from J, the gap between germline ends came to 8 bases. This CDR3 is 12 amino acids long. The CDR3 reads CASGESSYEQYF. CDR3 DNA: TGTGCCAGCGGTGAAAGCTCCTACGAGCAGTACTTC.

This chain joins TRBV9 and TRBJ2-2; 9 positions match TRBD2. Trimming at V came to 3 bases and at J to 7 bases, leaving 4 bases not matched to a gene. The germline CDR1 and CDR2 sequences are SGDLS and YYNGEE. The CDR3 length is 14 residues. Here the CDR3 DNA reads TGTGCCAGCAGCGCTAGCGGGATCGGCGGGGAGCTGTTTTTT. The encoded protein is CASSASGIGGELFF.

This clonotype showed up just a few times. The chain links TRBV6-2 or TRBV6-3 to TRBJ2-7; D may be TRBD1 or TRBD2 (5 bases each). Germline values: CDR1 MNHEY, CDR2 SVGEGT. V was cut by 4 bases and J by 7 bases, with 14 bases left in between. The CDR3 has 13 amino acids. The CDR3 loop is CASSSGGAGEQYF. The DNA for the CDR3 is TGTGCCAGCAGTTCTGGGGGAGCCGGTGAGCAGTACTTC.

At least ten counts were recorded for this clonotype. J is TRBJ1-1 and V is TRBV3-1; D is ambiguous. Trimming removed 1 base at V and 3 bases at J, with 9 bases between. This CDR3 has 14 residues. The germline V gene encodes CDR1 LGHDT and CDR2 YNNKEL (reference sequence). This CDR3 is CASSQGGPHTEAFF. The DNA of the CDR3 is TGTGCCAGCAGCCAAGGCGGCCCTCACACTGAAGCTTTCTTT. The entire variable domain, with the rest obtained from reference TRBV3-1 and TRBJ1-1, is as follows: DTAVSQTPKYLVTQMGNDKSIKCEQNLGHDTMYWYKQDSKKFLKIMFSYNNKELIINETVPNRFSPKSPDKAHLNLHINSLELGDSAVYFCASSQGGPHTEAFFGQGTRLTVV.

The table lists this clonotype with many counts. V usage is TRBV6-1 and J usage is TRBJ1-5, with D possibly being TRBD1 (5 bases). This CDR3 contains 16 residues. Germline lookup yields CDR1 MNHNS and CDR2 SASEGT. The germline V and J ends were trimmed by 4 bases and 3 bases, with 16 bases remaining between them. CDR3 sequence (DNA): TGTGCCAGCAGTGTTTGGGGGGAAGGCAACAATCAGCCCCAGCATTTT. Its protein product is CASSVWGEGNNQPQHF.

This clonotype was seen many times. The J gene is TRBJ2-1, the V gene TRBV28; TRBD2 matches 9 bases. Germline loops: CDR1 MDHEN, CDR2 SYDVKM. This CDR3 comprises 15 residues. Trimming removed 7 bases from V and 8 bases from J; junction bases left unmatched: 12. The CDR3 region is CASTLGSGSRDEQFF. CDR3 DNA sequence: TGTGCCAGCACCCTGGGTAGCGGGAGTAGGGATGAGCAGTTCTTC.

This clonotype was picked up a small number of times. The rearrangement uses TRBV27 and TRBJ2-6; D unclear. The CDR3 runs 16 residues. The germline V gene encodes CDR1 MNHEY and CDR2 SMNVEV (reference sequence). V was pared by 7 bases and J by 3 bases, with 16 bases between. CDR3 DNA: TGTGCCAGCACCCCCCGGTGGGGTGGTGGGGCCAACGTCCTGACTTTC. It codes for CASTPRWGGGANVLTF. Using reference TRBV27 and TRBJ2-6 for the parts outside the CDR3, the full variable domain is EAQVTQNPRYLITVTGKKLTVTCSQNMNHEYMSWYRQDPGLGLRQIYYSMNVEVTDKGDVPEGYKVSRKEKRNFPLILESPSPNQTSLYFCASTPRWGGGANVLTFGAGSRLTVL.

The sample holds many counts of this clonotype. The chain recombines TRBV20-1 with TRBJ2-3; D unclear. V shed 4 bases and J shed 1 base, with 6 bases lying between them. This CDR3 is built from 12 residues. Germline CDR1 reads DFQATT; CDR2 reads SNEGSKA (reference sequence). In nucleotides, the CDR3 is TGCAGTGCTACCGCGGGCACAGATACGCAGTATTTT. Its protein is CSATAGTDTQYF.